A single sample is the source of the 21 T cell receptor beta chains below, sequenced in a study of cytomegalovirus exposure and HLA in healthy donors. 60 Vbeta and 13 Jbeta primers were used in PCR. Libraries were prepared by immunoSEQ multiplex PCR; TCRdb keeps only in-frame clonotypes and omits some of them. The sample shows 95,000 to 100,000 clones, roughly 76% of them seen only once. Sequenced sample: PBMCs. These receptors originate from a man in his forties in good health and CMV-seronegative.

V gene TRBV6-5 combines with J gene TRBJ2-7; 8 bases fit TRBD1. CDR3 length equals 15 residues. Losses at the gene ends were 7 bases for V and 3 bases for J; bases not matched to a gene: 11. Germline assignment: CDR1 MNHEY and CDR2 SVGAGI. In nucleotides, the CDR3 is TGTGCCAGCACGTTCGGACAGGGTAGTTACTACGAGCAGTACTTC. Amino acids: CASTFGQGSYYEQYF.

This clone has just one count. The rearrangement joins TRBV4-1 to TRBJ2-5, with 13 bases that match TRBD2. V shed 1 base and J 2 bases; nucleotides not matched to a gene: 4. There are 17 residues in the CDR3. The germline V gene has CDR1 MGHRA and CDR2 YSYEKL. DNA for the CDR3: TGCGCCAGCAGCCAAGGCGGGGGACTAGCGGGACAAGAGACCCAGTACTTC. Protein: CASSQGGGLAGQETQYF.

The genes are TRBV27 and TRBJ2-1; the D gene is possibly TRBD2 (6 bases). This CDR3 spans 13 amino acids. The germline CDR1 and CDR2 sequences are MNHEY and SMNVEV (reference sequence). V gave up 7 bases and J gave up 7 bases, with 14 bases separating them. The CDR3 DNA follows: TGTGCCAGCAATGGCGGGGCCAGAAATGAGCAGTTCTTC. Translating it yields CASNGGARNEQFF.

The chain uses TRBV19 and TRBJ1-1, with TRBD1 as a possible D gene (5 bases). This CDR3 comprises 17 residues. The V and J ends lost 4 bases and 0 bases respectively, with 18 bases between them. The germline V gene has CDR1 LNHDA and CDR2 SQIVND (reference sequence). The CDR3 is CASSTPTPTGMNTEAFF. DNA of the CDR3: TGTGCCAGTAGTACCCCTACGCCTACAGGTATGAACACTGAAGCTTTCTTT.

This clone was observed a few times. The J gene is TRBJ1-2, the V gene TRBV9, with 7 bases lining up with TRBD1. The CDR3 is 15 residues long. CDR1 SGDLS and CDR2 YYNGEE come from the germline V gene. Germline trimming cut 4 bases from V and 4 bases from J; bases unmatched to any gene: 10. The CDR3 here is CASSPSGGSGYGYTF. CDR3 coding DNA: TGTGCCAGCAGCCCGTCAGGGGGGAGCGGCTATGGCTACACCTTC.

This chain joins TRBV18 and TRBJ2-1; TRBD1 agrees at 7 bases. The junction had 8 bases not matched to a gene; V was cut back by 3 bases and J by 15 bases. This CDR3 contains 12 residues. Germline-derived CDR1 and CDR2 are KGHSH and LQKENI. CDR3 protein: CASSPRRQGLFF. The CDR3 DNA sequence: TGTGCCAGCTCACCCAGGAGACAGGGCTTGTTCTTC.

This clone has just a few counts. The rearrangement joins TRBV28 to TRBJ1-2; D is ambiguous. The V gene lost 6 bases and the J gene lost 4 bases, with 9 bases spanning the gap. The CDR3 has 12 residues. Germline values: CDR1 MDHEN, CDR2 SYDVKM. The CDR3 loop is CASRSQPYGYTF. DNA for the CDR3: TGTGCCAGCAGGAGCCAACCCTATGGCTACACCTTC.

V and J are TRBV28 and TRBJ2-7; D is ambiguous. V lost 3 bases and J lost 2, with 8 bases in between. CDR3 size: 13 residues. Germline V CDR1 and CDR2: MDHEN, SYDVKM. The CDR3 DNA reads as TGTGCCAGCAGTTTTGAACTACCCTACGAGCAGTACTTC. It is translated as CASSFELPYEQYF.

This chain links TRBV30 with TRBJ2-7; D gene ambiguous. CDR3 length equals 11 residues. Germline lookup yields CDR1 GTSNPN and CDR2 SVGIG (reference sequence). Trimming stripped 1 base from V and 6 bases from J, with 7 bases between. CDR3 DNA: TGTGCCTGGAGTGCCCTTAGCGAGCAGTACTTC. It codes for CAWSALSEQYF.

CDR3 nucleotide sequence: TGTGCCAGCAACGTACCCGGGACAGCAGCTTTCTTT. Residues: CASNVPGTAAFF. The chain couples TRBV7-8 to TRBJ1-1, with TRBD1 identical over 7 bases. V dropped 7 bases and J dropped 10; count of bases not matched to a gene: 9. CDR3 size: 12 residues. CDR1 is SGHVS and CDR2 is FQNEAQ in the germline V gene.

The chain is built from TRBV4-3 and TRBJ1-1; D unclear. With 4 bases removed from V and 5 bases from J, the gap between germline ends came to 14 bases. The germline V gene encodes CDR1 LGHNA and CDR2 YSLEER. CDR3 length: 14 residues. The CDR3 is CASSRTAGRTEAFF. The CDR3 DNA reads TGCGCCAGCAGCCGAACCGCGGGTAGAACTGAAGCTTTCTTT.

The chain links TRBV7-2 to TRBJ2-7, with D tentatively TRBD1 (6 bases). V lost 0 bases, J lost 4 bases, and 19 bases lay in between. The CDR3 has 17 residues. Germline-derived CDR1 and CDR2 are SGHTA and FQGNSA. The CDR3 reads CASSLASGGRGLYEQYF. For the CDR3, the DNA is TGTGCCAGCAGCTTAGCGTCCGGAGGCAGGGGTCTGTACGAGCAGTACTTC.

V is TRBV4-3 and J is TRBJ1-5; D possibly corresponds to TRBD1 (5 bases). Germline V CDR1 and CDR2: LGHNA, YSLEER. The ends were cut back, 2 bases at V and 2 bases at J, with 10 bases in the middle. The CDR3 covers 15 residues. CDR3 residues: CASSQYLGGNQPQHF. The DNA of the CDR3 is TGCGCCAGCAGCCAATACCTAGGGGGCAATCAGCCCCAGCATTTT.

This chain links TRBV5-8 with TRBJ2-1; 8 bases fit TRBD2. Germline CDR1 SGHTS, CDR2 YDEGEE. The CDR3 totals 16 residues. With 4 bases clipped from V and 7 bases from J, the junction kept 13 bases outside the gene matches. The CDR3 sequence is CASSAGGGRARNEQFF. Written as DNA, the CDR3 is TGTGCCAGCAGCGCTGGCGGGGGGAGGGCAAGGAATGAGCAGTTCTTC. Supplemented by reference TRBV5-8 and TRBJ2-1, the full variable domain reads EAGVTQSPTHLIKTRGQQATLRCSPISGHTSVYWYQQALGLGLQFLLWYDEGEERNRGNFPPRFSGRQFPNYSSELNVNALELEDSALYLCASSAGGGRARNEQFFGPGTRLTVL.

V is TRBV7-9 and J is TRBJ2-2, with D unclear. Germline values: CDR1 SEHNR, CDR2 FQNEAQ (reference sequence). CDR3 length equals 15 residues. Trimming left V 5 bases short and J 0 bases short, with 10 bases between. In DNA, the CDR3 is TGTGCCAGCAGCCCGAGAAGCCCGAACACCGGGGAGCTGTTTTTT. Protein sequence: CASSPRSPNTGELFF.

With respect to this clone: A junction end diverges from the germline sequence, so it may reflect a read error. The chain uses TRBV7-9 and TRBJ1-3; D perhaps matches TRBD1 (6 bases). The germline CDR1 and CDR2 sequences are SEHNR and FQNEAQ (reference sequence). The length of the CDR3 is 15 residues. CDR3 residues: CSSSTRGFSGNTIYF. CDR3 nucleotides: TGTTCCAGCAGCACAAGGGGGTTCAGTGGAAACACCATATATTTT.

The rearrangement joins TRBV11-3 to TRBJ2-1; possible D gene TRBD1, 5 bases. The ends were cut back, 5 bases at V and 9 bases at J, with 11 bases in the middle. Germline lookup yields CDR1 SGHNT and CDR2 YENEEA. This CDR3 spans 12 amino acids. Written as DNA, the CDR3 is TGTGCCAGCAGCCAGAGTGGGGCTGAGCAGTTCTTC. Its translation: CASSQSGAEQFF.

A single count supports this clone. A junction end diverges from the germline sequence, so it may reflect a read error. V gene TRBV15 combines with J gene TRBJ2-7, with D possibly matching TRBD2 (5 bases). CDR3 size: 13 residues. CDR1 and CDR2 from the germline V gene are LNHNV and YYDKDF (reference sequence). The CDR3, as DNA: TGTGCCACCAGCAGAGGGCTTGGGTTACTAGAGTCGTTC. Protein product: CATSRGLGLLESF.

This clone has more than one count but fewer than ten. The chain recombines TRBV25-1 with TRBJ2-1, with 9 nucleotides matching TRBD1. J lost 3 bases, V lost 4 bases, and 10 bases had no gene match. Germline CDR1 reads MGHDK; CDR2 reads SYGVNS. This CDR3 is 17 amino acids long. In DNA, the CDR3 is TGTGCCAGCAGTGGAATCCCGGGACAGGGCGTCTACAATGAGCAGTTCTTC. It encodes CASSGIPGQGVYNEQFF. Full variable domain (outside the CDR3, taken from reference TRBV25-1 and TRBJ2-1): EADIYQTPRYLVIGTGKKITLECSQTMGHDKMYWYQQDPGMELHLIHYSYGVNSTEKGDLSSESTVSRIRTEHFPLTLESARPSHTSQYLCASSGIPGQGVYNEQFFGPGTRLTVL.

The chain couples TRBV7-9 to TRBJ2-2; D may be TRBD2 (6 bases). The CDR3 runs to 14 residues. V gave up 11 bases and J gave up 5 bases, with 18 bases separating them. The germline V gene encodes CDR1 SEHNR and CDR2 FQNEAQ (reference sequence). The CDR3: CAGPSGSKTGELFF. In DNA form, the CDR3 reads TGTGCCGGACCCTCCGGGAGTAAAACCGGGGAGCTGTTTTTT. The variable domain in full, with the rest retrieved from reference TRBV7-9 and TRBJ2-2, is DTGVSQNPRHKITKRGQNVTFRCDPISEHNRLYWYRQTLGQGPEFLTYFQNEAQLEKSRLLSDRFSAERPKGSFSTLEIQRTEQGDSAMYLCAGPSGSKTGELFFGEGSRLTVL.

This clone was seen a few times. The V gene is TRBV28, the J gene TRBJ1-5; D is unresolved. Germline CDR1 reads MDHEN; CDR2 reads SYDVKM. The CDR3 covers 11 residues. Trimming removed 5 bases at V and 5 bases at J, with 4 bases between. CDR3 protein: CASSAYQPQHF. CDR3 bases: TGTGCCAGCAGTGCGTATCAGCCCCAGCATTTT.